Detailed here is one T cell receptor (beta chain). Its target is unknown. This sample was included in a study of T cell responses to AZD1222 COVID-19 vaccine. Across the study: Second-dose recipients at about 4 or about 12 weeks were treated as one pooled group. Study observations and caveats: No repertoire was sampled before or during the peak T cell response, only after it.

Clones were sequenced by immunoSEQ multiplex PCR, and TCRdb holds only the in-frame ones, with some missing. The sample shows roughly 180,000 clones, 94% of them seen only once. The CDR3 is 15 amino acids. V lost 0 bases to trimming and J lost 4 bases, with 9 bases between them. Germline CDR1 is MNHEY and CDR2 is SVGAGI. This clonotype was obtained from an adult in good health. The chain recombines TRBV6-5 with TRBJ2-2; D possibly corresponds to TRBD2 (6 bases). This specimen was peripheral blood, taken on day 0 of AZD1222 vaccination. CDR3: CASSYSRGLTGELFF. The CDR3 DNA follows: TGTGCCAGCAGTTACTCGAGGGGACTCACCGGGGAGCTGTTTTTT.